Listed below are T cell receptor beta chains from one sample, sequenced in a study of control samples from healthy donors and cancer patients. Sequencing was performed with immunoSEQ multiplex PCR; in TCRdb, only in-frame clones are kept and a portion is missing. The table has some 120,000 clones, approximately 90% seen once. Sequencing input: PBMCs. The receptor set was obtained from a woman in her fifties or sixties with colorectal cancer. The CDR3 runs from the conserved cysteine through the conserved F or W. The order of the fields is J gene, V gene, clone size, D gene, CDR3 protein, CDR3 DNA. The D gene is left open where the match is weak. Clone sizes are given selectively: once, few, many, or a class where the clone is expanded.

J: TRBJ2-7; V: TRBV5-1; size: .; D: .; CDR3: CASSFSGVAEQYF; DNA: TGCGCCAGCAGCTTTAGCGGAGTGGCTGAGCAGTACTTC
J: TRBJ1-5; V: TRBV7-9; size: .; D: .; CDR3: CASSLRDYQPQHF; DNA: TGTGCCAGCAGCTTACGAGATTATCAGCCCCAGCATTTT
J: TRBJ1-2; V: TRBV5-1; size: .; D: .; CDR3: CASSFFGPRGSYTF; DNA: TGCGCCAGCAGCTTTTTTGGCCCGAGGGGAAGCTACACCTTC
J: TRBJ1-2; V: TRBV11-2; size: .; D: .; CDR3: CASSRGGYGYTF; DNA: TGTGCCAGCAGCCGAGGGGGGTATGGCTACACCTTC
J: TRBJ2-5; V: TRBV3-1/TRBV3-2; size: .; D: .; CDR3: CASSQDLGSQETQYF; DNA: TGTGCCAGCAGCCAAGATCTGGGGTCCCAAGAGACCCAGTACTTC
J: TRBJ1-1; V: TRBV30; size: .; D: .; CDR3: CAWRLGSATEAFF; DNA: TGTGCCTGGAGGTTGGGTTCAGCCACTGAAGCTTTCTTT
J: TRBJ1-2; V: TRBV18; size: .; D: .; CDR3: CASSPSGNYGHTF; DNA: TGTGCCAGCTCCCCATCGGGTAACTATGGCCACACCTTC
J: TRBJ2-2; V: TRBV18; size: .; D: .; CDR3: CASFTMEVWNTGELFF; DNA: TGTGCCAGCTTCACCATGGAGGTATGGAACACCGGGGAGCTGTTTTTT
J: TRBJ2-3; V: TRBV28; size: .; D: TRBD2; CDR3: CASSFLRGVIADTQYF; DNA: TGTGCCAGCAGTTTTCTGCGGGGGGTAATCGCAGATACGCAGTATTTT
J: TRBJ1-1; V: TRBV15; size: .; D: .; CDR3: CATSRDDRPSEAFF; DNA: TGTGCCACCAGCAGAGACGACAGGCCCTCTGAAGCTTTCTTT
J: TRBJ2-5; V: TRBV3-1/TRBV3-2; size: once; D: .; CDR3: CAAKGETQYF; DNA: TGTGCCGCAAAGGGAGAGACCCAGTACTTC
J: TRBJ2-3; V: TRBV5-1; size: .; D: TRBD1; CDR3: CASYRGGTDTQYF; DNA: TGCGCCAGCTACAGGGGCGGGACAGATACGCAGTATTTT
J: TRBJ1-2; V: TRBV3-1/TRBV3-2; size: .; D: TRBD1; CDR3: CASSPTTQGAYGYTF; DNA: TGTGCCAGCAGCCCGACGACGCAGGGGGCCTATGGCTACACCTTC
J: TRBJ2-7; V: TRBV19; size: .; D: .; CDR3: CASSTGQPYEQYF; DNA: TGTGCCAGTAGTACCGGACAGCCCTACGAGCAGTACTTC
J: TRBJ2-1; V: TRBV5-1; size: .; D: TRBD2; CDR3: CASSFIAGNEQFF; DNA: TGCGCCAGCAGCTTCATAGCGGGGAATGAGCAGTTCTTC
J: TRBJ2-7; V: TRBV5-8; size: .; D: TRBD1; CDR3: CASSPTGGFPYEQYF; DNA: TGTGCCAGCAGCCCGACAGGGGGATTTCCTTACGAGCAGTACTTC
J: TRBJ2-7; V: TRBV6-1; size: .; D: .; CDR3: CASSESSYEQYF; DNA: TGTGCCAGCAGTGAGTCCTCCTACGAGCAGTACTTC
J: TRBJ2-5; V: TRBV7-2; size: .; D: .; CDR3: CASSPLLARPSGTQYF; DNA: TGTGCCAGCAGCCCCTTGTTGGCTAGACCTTCGGGGACCCAGTACTTC